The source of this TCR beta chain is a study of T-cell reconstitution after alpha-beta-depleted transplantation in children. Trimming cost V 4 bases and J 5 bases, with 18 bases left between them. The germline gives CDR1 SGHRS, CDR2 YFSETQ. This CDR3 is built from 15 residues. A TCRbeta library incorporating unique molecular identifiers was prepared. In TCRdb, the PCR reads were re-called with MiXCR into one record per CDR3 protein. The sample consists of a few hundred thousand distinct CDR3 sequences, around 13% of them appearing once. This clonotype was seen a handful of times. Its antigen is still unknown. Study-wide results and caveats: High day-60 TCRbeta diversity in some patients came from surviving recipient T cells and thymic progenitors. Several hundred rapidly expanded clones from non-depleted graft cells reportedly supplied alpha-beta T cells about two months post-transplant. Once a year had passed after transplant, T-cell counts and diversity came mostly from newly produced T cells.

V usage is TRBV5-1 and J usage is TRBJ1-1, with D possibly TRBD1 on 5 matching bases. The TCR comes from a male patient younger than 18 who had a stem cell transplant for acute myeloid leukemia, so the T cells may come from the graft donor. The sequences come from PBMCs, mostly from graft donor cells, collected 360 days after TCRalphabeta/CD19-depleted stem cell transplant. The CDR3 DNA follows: TGCGCCAGCAGCCCCCCGGCGGGGGGAGGGACTGAAGCTTTCTTT. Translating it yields CASSPPAGGGTEAFF.